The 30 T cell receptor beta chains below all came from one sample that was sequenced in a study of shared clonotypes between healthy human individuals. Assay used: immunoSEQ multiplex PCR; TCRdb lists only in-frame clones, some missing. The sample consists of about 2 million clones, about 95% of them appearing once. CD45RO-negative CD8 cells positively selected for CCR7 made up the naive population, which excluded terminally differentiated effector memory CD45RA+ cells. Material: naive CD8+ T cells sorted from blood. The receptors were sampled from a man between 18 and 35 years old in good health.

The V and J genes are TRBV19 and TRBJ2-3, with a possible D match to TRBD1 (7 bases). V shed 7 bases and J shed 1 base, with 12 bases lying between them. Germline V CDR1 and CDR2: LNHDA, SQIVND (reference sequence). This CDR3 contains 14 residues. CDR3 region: CASTGGTGTDTQYF. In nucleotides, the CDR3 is TGTGCCAGTACAGGCGGGACAGGCACAGATACGCAGTATTTT.

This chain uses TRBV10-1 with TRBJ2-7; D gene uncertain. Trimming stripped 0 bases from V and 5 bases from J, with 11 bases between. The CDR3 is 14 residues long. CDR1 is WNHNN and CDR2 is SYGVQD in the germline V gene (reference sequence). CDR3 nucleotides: TGCGCCAGCAGTGAGTCCGGATTCCTGGACGAGCAGTACTTC. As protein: CASSESGFLDEQYF.

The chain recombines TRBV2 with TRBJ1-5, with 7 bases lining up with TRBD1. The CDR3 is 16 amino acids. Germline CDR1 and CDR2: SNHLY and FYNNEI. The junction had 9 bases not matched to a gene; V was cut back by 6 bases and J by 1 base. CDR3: CASSATGTASNQPQHF. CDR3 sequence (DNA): TGTGCCAGCAGCGCTACAGGGACAGCGAGCAATCAGCCCCAGCATTTT.

CDR3 in amino acids: CASTRDRGNSYEQYF. CDR3 bases: TGTGCCAGCACCCGGGACAGGGGGAACTCCTACGAGCAGTACTTC. The chain recombines TRBV28 with TRBJ2-7; TRBD1 agrees at 11 bases. V lost 7 bases and J lost 0; bases outside the gene matches: 5. The germline V gene encodes CDR1 MDHEN and CDR2 SYDVKM. The length of the CDR3 is 15 residues. The whole variable domain, filled in from reference TRBV28 and TRBJ2-7, reads DVKVTQSSRYLVKRTGEKVFLECVQDMDHENMFWYRQDPGLGLRLIYFSYDVKMKEKGDIPEGYSVSREKKERFSLILESASTNQTSMYLCASTRDRGNSYEQYFGPGTRLTVT.

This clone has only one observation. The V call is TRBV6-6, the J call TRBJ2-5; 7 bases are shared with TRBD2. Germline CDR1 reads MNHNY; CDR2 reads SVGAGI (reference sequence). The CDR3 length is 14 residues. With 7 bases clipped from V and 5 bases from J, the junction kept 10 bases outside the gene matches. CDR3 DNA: TGTGCCAGCACGGTGGGGGGGATTTTGGAGACCCAGTACTTC. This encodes CASTVGGILETQYF.

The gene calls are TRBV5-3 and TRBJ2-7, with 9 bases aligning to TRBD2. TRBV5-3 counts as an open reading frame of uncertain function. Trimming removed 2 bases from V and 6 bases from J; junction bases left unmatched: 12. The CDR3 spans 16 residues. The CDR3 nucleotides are TGTGCCAGAAGCTTTCCACTAGCGGGCCCCATCGGCGAGCAGTACTTC. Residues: CARSFPLAGPIGEQYF.

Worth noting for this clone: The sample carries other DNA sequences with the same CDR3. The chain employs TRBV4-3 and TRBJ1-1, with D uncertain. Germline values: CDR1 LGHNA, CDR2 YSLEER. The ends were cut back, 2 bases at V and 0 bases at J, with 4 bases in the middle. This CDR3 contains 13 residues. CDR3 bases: TGCGCCAGCAGCCAAAGAATGAACACTGAAGCTTTCTTT. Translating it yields CASSQRMNTEAFF.

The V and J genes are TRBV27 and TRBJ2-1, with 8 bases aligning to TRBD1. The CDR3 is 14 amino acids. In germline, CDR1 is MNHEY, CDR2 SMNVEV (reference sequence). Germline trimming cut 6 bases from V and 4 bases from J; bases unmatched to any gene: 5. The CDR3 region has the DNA TGTGCCAGCAGCCCGACAGGGGTGTACAATGAGCAGTTCTTC. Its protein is CASSPTGVYNEQFF.

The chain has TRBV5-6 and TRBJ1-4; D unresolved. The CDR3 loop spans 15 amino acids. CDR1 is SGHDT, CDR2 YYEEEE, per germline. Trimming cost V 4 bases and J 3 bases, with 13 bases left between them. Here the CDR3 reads CASSLGTGSNEKLFF. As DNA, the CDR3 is TGTGCCAGCAGCCTTGGAACGGGGTCTAATGAAAAACTGTTTTTT.

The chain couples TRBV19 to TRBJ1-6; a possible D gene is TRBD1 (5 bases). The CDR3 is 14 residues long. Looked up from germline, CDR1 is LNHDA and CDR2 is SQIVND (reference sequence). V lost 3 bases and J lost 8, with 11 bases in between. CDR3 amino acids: CASSMGTVDSPLHF. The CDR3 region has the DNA TGTGCCAGTAGTATGGGGACGGTGGATTCACCCCTCCACTTT.

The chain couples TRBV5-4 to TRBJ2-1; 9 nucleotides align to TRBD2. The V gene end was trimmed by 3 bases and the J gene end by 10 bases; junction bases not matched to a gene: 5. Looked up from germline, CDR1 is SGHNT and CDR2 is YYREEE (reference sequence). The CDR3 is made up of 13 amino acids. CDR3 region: CASSSPAGGEQFF. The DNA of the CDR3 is TGTGCCAGCAGCTCTCCCGCGGGGGGGGAGCAGTTCTTC.

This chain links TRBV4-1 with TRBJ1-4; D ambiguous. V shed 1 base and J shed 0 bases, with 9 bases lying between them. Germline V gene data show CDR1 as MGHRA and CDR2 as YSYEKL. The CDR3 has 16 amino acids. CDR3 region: CASSQVLGATNEKLFF. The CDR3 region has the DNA TGCGCCAGCAGCCAAGTTCTGGGTGCAACTAATGAAAAACTGTTTTTT.

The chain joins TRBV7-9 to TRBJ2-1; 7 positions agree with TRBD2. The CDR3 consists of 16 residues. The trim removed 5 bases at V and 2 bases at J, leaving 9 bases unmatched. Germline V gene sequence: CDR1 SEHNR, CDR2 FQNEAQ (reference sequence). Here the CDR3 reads CASSPATSETYNEQFF. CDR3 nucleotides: TGTGCCAGCAGCCCCGCTACTAGCGAAACCTACAATGAGCAGTTCTTC. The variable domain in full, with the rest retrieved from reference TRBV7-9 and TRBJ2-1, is DTGVSQNPRHKITKRGQNVTFRCDPISEHNRLYWYRQTLGQGPEFLTYFQNEAQLEKSRLLSDRFSAERPKGSFSTLEIQRTEQGDSAMYLCASSPATSETYNEQFFGPGTRLTVL.

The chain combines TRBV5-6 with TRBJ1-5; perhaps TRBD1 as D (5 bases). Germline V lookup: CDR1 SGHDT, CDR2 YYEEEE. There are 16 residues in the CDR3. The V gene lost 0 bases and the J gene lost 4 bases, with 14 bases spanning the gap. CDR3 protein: CASSLAFGGLNQPQHF. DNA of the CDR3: TGTGCCAGCAGCTTGGCCTTCGGGGGATTAAATCAGCCCCAGCATTTT.

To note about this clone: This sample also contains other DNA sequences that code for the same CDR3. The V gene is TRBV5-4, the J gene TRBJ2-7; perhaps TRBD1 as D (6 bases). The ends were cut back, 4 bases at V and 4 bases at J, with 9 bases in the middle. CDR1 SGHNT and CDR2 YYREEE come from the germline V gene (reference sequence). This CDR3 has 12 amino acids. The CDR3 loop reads CASSLDRYEQYF. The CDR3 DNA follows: TGTGCCAGCAGCCTTGACAGGTACGAGCAGTACTTC.

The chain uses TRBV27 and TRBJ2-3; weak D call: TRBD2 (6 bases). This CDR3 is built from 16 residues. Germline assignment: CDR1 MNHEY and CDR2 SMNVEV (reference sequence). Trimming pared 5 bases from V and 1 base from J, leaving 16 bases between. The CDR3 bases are TGTGCCAGCAGTAGCAAGGAGGGCGAAGGCACAGATACGCAGTATTTT. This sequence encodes CASSSKEGEGTDTQYF.

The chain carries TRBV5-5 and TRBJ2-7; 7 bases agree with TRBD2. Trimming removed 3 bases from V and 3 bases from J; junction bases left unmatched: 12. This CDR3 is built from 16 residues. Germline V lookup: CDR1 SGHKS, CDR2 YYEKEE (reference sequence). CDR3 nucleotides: TGTGCCAGCAGCTCCCCCCCAGCGGGGAGAAACTACGAGCAGTACTTC. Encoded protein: CASSSPPAGRNYEQYF. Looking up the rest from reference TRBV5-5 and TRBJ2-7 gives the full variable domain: DAGVTQSPTHLIKTRGQQVTLRCSPISGHKSVSWYQQVLGQGPQFIFQYYEKEERGRGNFPDRFSARQFPNYSSELNVNALLLGDSALYLCASSSPPAGRNYEQYFGPGTRLTVT.

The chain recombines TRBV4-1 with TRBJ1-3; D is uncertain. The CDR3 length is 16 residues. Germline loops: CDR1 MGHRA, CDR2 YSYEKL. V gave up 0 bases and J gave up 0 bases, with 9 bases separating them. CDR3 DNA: TGCGCCAGCAGCCAAGATTCGGGCAGCTCTGGAAACACCATATATTTT. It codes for CASSQDSGSSGNTIYF.

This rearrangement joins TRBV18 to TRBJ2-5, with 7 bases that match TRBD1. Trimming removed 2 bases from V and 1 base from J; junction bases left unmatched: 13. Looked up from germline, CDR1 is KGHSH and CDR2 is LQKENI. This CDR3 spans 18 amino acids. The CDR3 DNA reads TGTGCCAGCTCACCAAATAGGAAAGACAGGGCGGGCCAAGAGACCCAGTACTTC. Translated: CASSPNRKDRAGQETQYF.

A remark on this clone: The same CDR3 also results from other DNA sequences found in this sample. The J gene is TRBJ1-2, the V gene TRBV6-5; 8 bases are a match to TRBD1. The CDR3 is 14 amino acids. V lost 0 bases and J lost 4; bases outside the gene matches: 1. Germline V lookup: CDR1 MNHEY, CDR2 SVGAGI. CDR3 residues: CASSYSGQAYGYTF. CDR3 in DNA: TGTGCCAGCAGTTACTCGGGACAGGCCTATGGCTACACCTTC.

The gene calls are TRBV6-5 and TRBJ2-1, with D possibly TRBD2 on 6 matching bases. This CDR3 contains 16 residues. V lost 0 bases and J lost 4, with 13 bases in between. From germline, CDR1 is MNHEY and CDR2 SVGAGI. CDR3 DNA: TGTGCCAGCAGTTACTCGGGGACGGAGGGGTACAATGAGCAGTTCTTC. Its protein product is CASSYSGTEGYNEQFF.

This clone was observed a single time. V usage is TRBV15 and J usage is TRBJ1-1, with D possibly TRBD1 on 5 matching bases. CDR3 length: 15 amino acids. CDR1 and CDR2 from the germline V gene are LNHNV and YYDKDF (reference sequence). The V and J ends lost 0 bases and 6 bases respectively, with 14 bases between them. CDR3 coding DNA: TGTGCCACCAGCAGAGACCCCGAAGGGGTCGCTGAAGCTTTCTTT. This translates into CATSRDPEGVAEAFF.

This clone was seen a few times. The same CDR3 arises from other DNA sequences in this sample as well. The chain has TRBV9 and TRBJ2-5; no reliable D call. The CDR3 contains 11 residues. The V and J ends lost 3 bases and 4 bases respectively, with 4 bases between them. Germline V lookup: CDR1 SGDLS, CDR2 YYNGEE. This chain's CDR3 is CASSAGETQYF. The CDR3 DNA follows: TGTGCCAGCAGCGCGGGAGAGACCCAGTACTTC.

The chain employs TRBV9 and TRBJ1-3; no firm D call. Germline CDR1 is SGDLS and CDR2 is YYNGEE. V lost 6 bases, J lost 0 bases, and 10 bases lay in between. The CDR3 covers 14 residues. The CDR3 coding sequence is TGTGCCAGCACCTCGGGCAGCTCTGGAAACACCATATATTTT. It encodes CASTSGSSGNTIYF. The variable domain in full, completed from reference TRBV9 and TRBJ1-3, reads DSGVTQTPKHLITATGQRVTLRCSPRSGDLSVYWYQQSLDQGLQFLIQYYNGEERAKGNILERFSAQQFPDLHSELNLSSLELGDSALYFCASTSGSSGNTIYFGEGSWLTVV.

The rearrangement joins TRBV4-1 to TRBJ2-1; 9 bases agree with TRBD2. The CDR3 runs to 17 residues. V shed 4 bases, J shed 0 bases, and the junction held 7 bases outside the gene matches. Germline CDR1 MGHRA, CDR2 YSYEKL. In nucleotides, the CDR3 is TGCGCCAGCAGCCCCCGGGTTAGCGGGAGCTCCTACAATGAGCAGTTCTTC. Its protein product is CASSPRVSGSSYNEQFF.

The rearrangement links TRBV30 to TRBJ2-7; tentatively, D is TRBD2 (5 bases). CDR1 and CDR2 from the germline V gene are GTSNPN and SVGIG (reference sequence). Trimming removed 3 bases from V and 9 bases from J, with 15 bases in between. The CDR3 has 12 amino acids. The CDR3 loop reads CAWSGIFEGQYF. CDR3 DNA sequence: TGTGCCTGGAGCGGGATCTTCGAAGGGCAGTACTTC.

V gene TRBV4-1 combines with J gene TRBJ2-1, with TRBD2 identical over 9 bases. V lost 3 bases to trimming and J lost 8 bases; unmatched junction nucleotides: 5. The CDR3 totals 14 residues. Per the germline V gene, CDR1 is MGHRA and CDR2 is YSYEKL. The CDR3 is CASSQGLASDEQFF. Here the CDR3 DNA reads TGCGCCAGCAGCCAGGGACTAGCATCCGATGAGCAGTTCTTC.

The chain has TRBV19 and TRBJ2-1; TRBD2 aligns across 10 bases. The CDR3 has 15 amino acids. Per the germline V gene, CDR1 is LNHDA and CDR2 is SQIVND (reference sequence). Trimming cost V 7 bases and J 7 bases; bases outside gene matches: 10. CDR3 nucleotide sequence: TGTGCCAGTAACCCGCTAGCGGGAGTTTCTAATGAGCAGTTCTTC. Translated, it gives CASNPLAGVSNEQFF. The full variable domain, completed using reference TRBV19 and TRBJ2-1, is DGGITQSPKYLFRKEGQNVTLSCEQNLNHDAMYWYRQDPGQGLRLIYYSQIVNDFQKGDIAEGYSVSREKKESFPLTVTSAQKNPTAFYLCASNPLAGVSNEQFFGPGTRLTVL.

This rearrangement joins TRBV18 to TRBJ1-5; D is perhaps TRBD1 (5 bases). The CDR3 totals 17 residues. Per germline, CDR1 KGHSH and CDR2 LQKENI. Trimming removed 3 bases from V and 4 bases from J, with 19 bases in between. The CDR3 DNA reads TGTGCCAGCTCACCCGATGAACAGGTCCCGGTAAATCAGCCCCAGCATTTT. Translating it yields CASSPDEQVPVNQPQHF.

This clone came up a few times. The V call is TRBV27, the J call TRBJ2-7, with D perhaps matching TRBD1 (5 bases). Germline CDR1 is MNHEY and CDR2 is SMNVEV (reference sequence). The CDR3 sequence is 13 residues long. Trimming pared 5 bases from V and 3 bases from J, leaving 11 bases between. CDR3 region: CASSTTDYYEQYF. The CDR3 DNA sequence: TGTGCCAGCAGTACGACAGATTACTACGAGCAGTACTTC.